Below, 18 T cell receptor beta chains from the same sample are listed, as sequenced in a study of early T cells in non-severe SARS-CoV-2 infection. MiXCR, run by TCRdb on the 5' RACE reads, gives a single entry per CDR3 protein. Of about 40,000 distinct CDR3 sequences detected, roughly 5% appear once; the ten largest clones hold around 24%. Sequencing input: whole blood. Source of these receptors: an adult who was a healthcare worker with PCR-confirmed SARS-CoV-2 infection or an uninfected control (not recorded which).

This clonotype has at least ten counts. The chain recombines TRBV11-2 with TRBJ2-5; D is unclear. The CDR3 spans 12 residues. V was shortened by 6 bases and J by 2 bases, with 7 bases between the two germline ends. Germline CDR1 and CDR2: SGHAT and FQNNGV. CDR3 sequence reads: CASRRKQETQYF. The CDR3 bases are TGTGCCAGCAGAAGGAAACAAGAGACCCAGTACTTC.

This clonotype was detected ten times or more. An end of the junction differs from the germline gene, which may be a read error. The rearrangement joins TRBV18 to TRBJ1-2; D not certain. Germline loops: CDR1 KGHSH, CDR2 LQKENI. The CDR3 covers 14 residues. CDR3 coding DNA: TGTGCCAGCTCACCATTGGGAGAGGAGAATGGCAACACCTTC. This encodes CASSPLGEENGNTF.

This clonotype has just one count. CDR3 in DNA: TGTGCCAGCACGGTTAGCGGGAGGGGCGCAGATACGCAGTATTTT. It specifies CASTVSGRGADTQYF. The chain uses TRBV7-9 and TRBJ2-3; 11 bases match TRBD2. The CDR3 is made up of 15 amino acids. Germline V gene lookup returns CDR1 SEHNR and CDR2 FQNEAQ (reference sequence). Trimming cost V 7 bases and J 4 bases; bases outside gene matches: 7.

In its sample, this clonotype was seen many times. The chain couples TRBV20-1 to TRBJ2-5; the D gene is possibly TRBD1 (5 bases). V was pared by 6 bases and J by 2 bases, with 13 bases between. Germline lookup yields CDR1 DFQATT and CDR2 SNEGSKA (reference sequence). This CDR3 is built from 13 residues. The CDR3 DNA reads TGCAGTGCGAGCCAGACAGCGCAAGAGACCCAGTACTTC. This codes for CSASQTAQETQYF.

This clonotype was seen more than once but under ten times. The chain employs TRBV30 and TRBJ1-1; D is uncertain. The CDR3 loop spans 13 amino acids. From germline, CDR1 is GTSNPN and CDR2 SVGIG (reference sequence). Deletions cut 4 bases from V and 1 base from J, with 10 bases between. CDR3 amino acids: CAWTEQWNTEAFF. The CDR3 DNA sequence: TGTGCCTGGACTGAACAGTGGAACACTGAAGCTTTCTTT. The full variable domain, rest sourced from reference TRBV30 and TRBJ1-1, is SQTIHQWPATLVQPVGSPLSLECTVEGTSNPNLYWYRQAAGRGLQLLFYSVGIGQISSEVPQNLSASRPQDRQFILSSKKLLLSDSGFYLCAWTEQWNTEAFFGQGTRLTVV.

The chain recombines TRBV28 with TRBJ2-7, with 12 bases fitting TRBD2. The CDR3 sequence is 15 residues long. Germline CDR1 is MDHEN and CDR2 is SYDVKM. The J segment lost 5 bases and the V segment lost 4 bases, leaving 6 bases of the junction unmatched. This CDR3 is CASSSRLAGAHEQYF. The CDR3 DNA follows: TGTGCCAGCAGTTCACGACTAGCGGGAGCCCACGAGCAGTACTTC.

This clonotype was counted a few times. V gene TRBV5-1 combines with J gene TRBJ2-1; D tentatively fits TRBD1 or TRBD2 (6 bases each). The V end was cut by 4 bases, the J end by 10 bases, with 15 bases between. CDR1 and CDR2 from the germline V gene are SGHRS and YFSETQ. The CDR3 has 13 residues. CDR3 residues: CASSLWGAGEQFF. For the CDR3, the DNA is TGCGCCAGCAGCCTGTGGGGGGCAGGGGAGCAGTTCTTC.

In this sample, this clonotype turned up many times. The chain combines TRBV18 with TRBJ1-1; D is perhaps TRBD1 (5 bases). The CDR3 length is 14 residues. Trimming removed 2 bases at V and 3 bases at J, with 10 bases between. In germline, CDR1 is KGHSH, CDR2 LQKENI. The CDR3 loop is CASSPNGGDTEAFF. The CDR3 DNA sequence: TGTGCCAGCTCACCAAACGGGGGGGACACTGAAGCTTTCTTT.

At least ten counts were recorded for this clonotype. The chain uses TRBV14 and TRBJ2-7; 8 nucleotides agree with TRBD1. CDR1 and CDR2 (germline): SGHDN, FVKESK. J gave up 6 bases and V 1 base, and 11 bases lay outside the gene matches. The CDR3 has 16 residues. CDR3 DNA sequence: TGTGCCAGCAGCCAAGCAGTCGGACAGGGCGCTGTCGAGCAGTACTTC. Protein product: CASSQAVGQGAVEQYF.

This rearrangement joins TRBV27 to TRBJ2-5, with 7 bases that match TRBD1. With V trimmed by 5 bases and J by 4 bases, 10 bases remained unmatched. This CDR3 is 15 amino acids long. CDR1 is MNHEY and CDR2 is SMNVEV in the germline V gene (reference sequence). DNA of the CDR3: TGTGCCAGCAGTCACCGGGACAGAGGAAGAGAGACCCAGTACTTC. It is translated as CASSHRDRGRETQYF.

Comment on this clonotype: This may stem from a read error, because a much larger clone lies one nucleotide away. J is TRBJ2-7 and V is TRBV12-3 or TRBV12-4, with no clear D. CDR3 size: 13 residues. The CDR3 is CASSLEDGYVQYF. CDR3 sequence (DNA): TGTGCCAGCAGTTTAGAAGACGGATACGTGCAGTACTTC.

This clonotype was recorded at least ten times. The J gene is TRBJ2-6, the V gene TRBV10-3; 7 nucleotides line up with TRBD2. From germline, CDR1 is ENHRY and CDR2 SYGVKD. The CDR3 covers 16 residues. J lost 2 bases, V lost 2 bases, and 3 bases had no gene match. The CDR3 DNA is TGTGCCATCAGTGAGAGCGGGGCAACTGGGGCCAACGTCCTGACTTTC. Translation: CAISESGATGANVLTF.

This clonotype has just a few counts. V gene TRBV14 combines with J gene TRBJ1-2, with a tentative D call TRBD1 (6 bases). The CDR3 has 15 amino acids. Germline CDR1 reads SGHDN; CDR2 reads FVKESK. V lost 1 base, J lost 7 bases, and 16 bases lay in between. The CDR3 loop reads CASSQVEQGRLGYTF. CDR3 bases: TGTGCCAGCAGCCAAGTGGAACAGGGAAGGCTTGGCTACACCTTC.

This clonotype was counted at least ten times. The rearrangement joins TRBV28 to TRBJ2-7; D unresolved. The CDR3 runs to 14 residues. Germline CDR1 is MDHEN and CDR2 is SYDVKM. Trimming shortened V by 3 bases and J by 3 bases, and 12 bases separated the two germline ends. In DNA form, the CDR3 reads TGTGCCAGCAGTTTTCGGCAGGAGTACTACGAGCAGTACTTC. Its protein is CASSFRQEYYEQYF. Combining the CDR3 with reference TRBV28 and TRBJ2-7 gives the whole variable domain DVKVTQSSRYLVKRTGEKVFLECVQDMDHENMFWYRQDPGLGLRLIYFSYDVKMKEKGDIPEGYSVSREKKERFSLILESASTNQTSMYLCASSFRQEYYEQYFGPGTRLTVT.

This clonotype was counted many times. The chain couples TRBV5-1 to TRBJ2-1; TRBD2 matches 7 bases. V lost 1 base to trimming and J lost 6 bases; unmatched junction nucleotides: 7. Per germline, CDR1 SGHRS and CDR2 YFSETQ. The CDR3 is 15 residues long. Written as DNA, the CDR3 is TGCGCCAGCAGCTTGCGCAGCGGGATAGGCAATGAGCAGTTCTTC. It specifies CASSLRSGIGNEQFF.

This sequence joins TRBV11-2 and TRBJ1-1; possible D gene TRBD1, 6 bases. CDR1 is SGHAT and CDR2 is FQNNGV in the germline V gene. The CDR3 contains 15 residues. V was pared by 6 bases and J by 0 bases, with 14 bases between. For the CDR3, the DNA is TGTGCCAGCAGGATGGACAGAACCATGAACACTGAAGCTTTCTTT. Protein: CASRMDRTMNTEAFF.

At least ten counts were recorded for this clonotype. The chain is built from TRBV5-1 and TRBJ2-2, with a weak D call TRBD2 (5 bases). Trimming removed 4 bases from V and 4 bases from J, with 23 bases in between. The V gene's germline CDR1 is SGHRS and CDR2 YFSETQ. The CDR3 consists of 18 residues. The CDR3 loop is CASSRADSEFSVTGELFF. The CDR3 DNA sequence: TGCGCCAGCAGCCGGGCGGACTCTGAGTTTAGTGTCACCGGGGAGCTGTTTTTT.

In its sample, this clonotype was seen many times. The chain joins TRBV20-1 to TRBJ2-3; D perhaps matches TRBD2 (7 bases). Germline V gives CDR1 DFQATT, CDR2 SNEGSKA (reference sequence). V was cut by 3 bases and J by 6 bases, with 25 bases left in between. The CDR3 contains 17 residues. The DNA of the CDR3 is TGCAGTGCTAGTGCCCCAGACTATGGCGGGGGCCGGGATACGCAGTATTTT. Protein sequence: CSASAPDYGGGRDTQYF.